This T cell receptor (beta chain) came from a study of T-cell memory formation after mild COVID-19 (dated by TCRdb to the early 2020s). Regarding the study in general: Most TCR sequence clusters were specific to one of the two donors. Longitudinal TCRalpha and TCRbeta repertoire sequencing tracked T-cell clones expanding and contracting after mild COVID-19 in a couple of donors. Two young, previously healthy adult volunteers made up the cohort, one male and one female. The study at large found these results: SARS-CoV-2 specificity of the second-wave clones peaking on day 37 was not confirmed. From day 15 to 85, contracting clones showed balanced CD4/CD8 phenotypes, whereas a second wave of clones that expanded from day 15 to 37 leaned towards CD4+. Only a couple of mild cases were covered by the study, and larger cohorts that include severe cases with pre-infection samples were considered necessary. Contracting CD4+ clones appeared mostly in the CM and EM memory subsets, whereas CD8+ clones were enriched in EMRA. Some responding clones were detected in pre-infection memory, suggesting pre-existing cross-reactive memory T cells joined the SARS-CoV-2 response.

Comments on this clonotype: The target of this receptor is not known. Base-call qualities are not available, and no considerably larger clone is one nucleotide away.

From its cysteine to its valine, the CDR3 spans 12 amino acids. The entry retains the CDR3 DNA only, 36 bases that are in frame from base 1. Sequencing instrument: Illumina NovaSeq 6000. TCRalpha and TCRbeta cDNA libraries were constructed by 5'RACE with constant-segment primers, with sample barcodes and unique molecular identifiers being introduced. RNA was extracted from every sample with Trizol reagent. Amplification of the libraries took two PCR steps, and the second step added a second sample barcode plus Illumina TruSeq adapters. Sequencing of the libraries was done on an Illumina NovaSeq, producing 2 x 150 bp paired-end reads. The authors processed their data as follows. With migec v1.2.7, reads were demultiplexed and then collapsed into UMI-guided consensus sequences. With mixcr v2.1.11, UMI consensuses were aligned to TRA and TRB V and J templates and assembled into clonotypes. Clonotypes were classified as expanded or contracted when called significant by both edgeR and NoisET, with noise models trained on biological replicates. For edgeR calls, a false discovery rate-adjusted p below 0.01 and a log2 fold-change threshold of 1 were applied. As an exploratory analysis of dynamics, max-normalized trajectories of the 1000 most abundant clonotypes were examined with PCA combined with hierarchical clustering. Each responding clone was given a CD4 or CD8 phenotype based on the CD4+ and CD8+ repertoires, which had been sequenced separately. TCRdb's own reprocessing of the public reads used fastp at Q25 and MiXCR and kept productive beta chains. Identical CDR3 proteins give one entry, which carries the most common genes and DNA. The V and J calls were determined by TCRdb, not by the authors. This sample is represented by 55,000 to 75,000 distinct CDR3 sequences; approximately 30% of them were singletons. The top ten hold approximately 43% of the sample.

PBMCs were isolated by Ficoll-Paque density gradient centrifugation. Sequenced sample: PBMCs or a T cell subset sorted from them (not recorded which). The chain employs TRBV21-1 and TRBJ2-7. TRBV21-1 is noted as a pseudogene. The TCR was taken from a man younger than 35 who had mild COVID-19 (a few samples of this study predate the infection). The sample titles of this study are shuffled in the database, so cell type and time point are left out; the donor was told from shared clones. The nucleotide sequence is given as TGTGCCAGCAGCAAAGCGCCCAGCGAGCAGTACGTC. Translated, it reads CASSKAPSEQYV.